The text below deals with one T cell receptor (beta chain). The entry originates in a study of blood T cell repertoires in COVID-19. Across the whole study: Sites across the United States, Italy and Spain contributed samples from acute and convalescent COVID-19. PBMCs, B-cell-depleted T cells, or T cells provided the cDNA or gDNA that made up the material.

This CDR3 region has 15 residues. Per the germline V gene, CDR1 is MNHEY and CDR2 is SMNVEV (reference sequence). With 3 bases clipped from V and 3 bases from J, the junction kept 8 bases outside the gene matches. In the original workflow: Researchers report that nucleated cell counts were estimated from reference gene primer amplification. Sequencing was performed with immunoSEQ multiplex PCR; in TCRdb, only in-frame clones are kept and a portion is missing. V and J calls and clone size are given by that table; D and trimming were obtained from the DNA. Among about 240,000 clones, 86% were seen once, and the ten largest hold 9% to 15%.

The chain links TRBV27 to TRBJ2-7, with 7 bases identical to TRBD1. The source is a man older than 75 with acute or convalescent COVID-19. Sequenced material: peripheral blood. The CDR3: CASSFSMTGIYEQYF. CDR3 bases: TGTGCCAGCAGTTTTTCTATGACAGGGATCTACGAGCAGTACTTC.